This is a list of T cell receptor beta chains from one sample in a study of T-cell memory formation after mild COVID-19. TCRdb analysed the 5' RACE reads with MiXCR anew, one entry per CDR3 protein. In the table there are tens of thousands of distinct CDR3 sequences, about 15% of which are singletons. Material: PBMCs or a T cell subset sorted from them (not recorded which). These receptor sequences come from an adult woman who had mild COVID-19 (a few samples of this study predate the infection). Cell type and time point are not known. The CDR3 runs from the conserved cysteine through the conserved F or W. The order of the fields is clone size, J gene, V gene, D gene, CDR3 protein, CDR3 DNA. A D gene is named only where the DNA matches it firmly. Clone size is given for some rows only: seen once, a few or many times, or a class if the clone is expanded.

>few|TRBJ1-5|TRBV20-1|.
CSASRVPQGTAVYSNQPQHF
TGCAGTGCTAGTCGGGTTCCTCAGGGGACGGCCGTTTATAGCAATCAGCCCCAGCATTTT
>many|TRBJ2-3|TRBV4-1|.
CASSQEGDPGGTDTQYF
TGCGCCAGCAGCCAAGAGGGGGACCCGGGGGGCACAGATACGCAGTATTTT
>few|TRBJ2-1|TRBV7-2|.
CASSLGLAPSEQFF
TGTGCCAGCAGCTTAGGCCTAGCCCCCTCTGAGCAGTTCTTC
>many|TRBJ2-7|TRBV4-3|.
CASSPVMGPYEQYF
TGCGCCAGCAGCCCAGTTATGGGACCGTACGAGCAGTACTTC
>few|TRBJ1-2|TRBV5-1|.
CASSLGLHPTSYGYTF
TGCGCCAGCAGCTTGGGACTTCATCCGACCAGTTATGGCTACACCTTC
>.|TRBJ2-7|TRBV4-1|TRBD1
CASSLGTASSYEQYF
TGCGCCAGCAGCCTAGGGACAGCAAGCTCCTACGAGCAGTACTTC
>few|TRBJ2-3|TRBV7-3|TRBD1
CASSLSGSTGKTDTQYF
TGTGCCAGCAGCTTATCTGGGTCGACAGGGAAAACAGATACGCAGTATTTT
>few|TRBJ2-1|TRBV6-5|TRBD2
CASSWGLAGSYNEQFF
TGTGCCAGCAGTTGGGGACTAGCGGGCTCCTACAATGAGCAGTTCTTC
>.|TRBJ2-7|TRBV6-5|.
CASSPVGQAYEQYF
TGTGCCAGCAGCCCCGTCGGCCAAGCCTACGAGCAGTACTTC
>.|TRBJ2-7|TRBV5-1|TRBD2
CASSFASGRLEQYF
TGCGCCAGCAGCTTTGCTAGCGGGAGGCTCGAGCAGTACTTC
>.|TRBJ1-1|TRBV5-1|.
CASSPTFREATEAFF
TGCGCCAGCAGCCCCACCTTCAGGGAGGCCACTGAAGCTTTCTTT
>.|TRBJ1-6|TRBV4-1|.
CASSQTRGEKLHF
TGCGCCAGCAGCCAGACACGTGGGGAAAAGCTCCACTTT
>.|TRBJ2-1|TRBV19|.
CASSIAASVSYNEQFF
TGTGCCAGTAGTATCGCGGCTAGCGTATCCTACAATGAGCAGTTCTTC
>few|TRBJ2-1|TRBV9|.
CASSVETGLDEQFF
TGTGCCAGCAGCGTAGAAACAGGGTTGGATGAGCAGTTCTTC
>.|TRBJ2-4|TRBV11-2|.
CASSALPGPTSNIQYF
TGTGCCAGCAGCGCTCTGCCGGGACCCACCTCCAACATTCAGTACTTC
>.|TRBJ1-1|TRBV11-3|.
CASSPPGRLNTEAFF
TGTGCCAGCAGCCCCCCCGGCAGATTGAACACTGAAGCTTTCTTT
>few|TRBJ2-7|TRBV29-1|TRBD2
CSVEGLTSGYRSYEQYF
TGCAGCGTTGAAGGGTTGACTAGCGGATACAGATCCTACGAGCAGTACTTC
>.|TRBJ1-5|TRBV27|TRBD1
CASSLSGRGHQTQHF
TGTGCCAGCAGTTTATCGGGCAGGGGGCATCAGACCCAGCATTTT
>.|TRBJ2-3|TRBV10-3|.
CAIGDTDTQYF
TGTGCCATCGGGGACACAGATACGCAGTATTTT
>few|TRBJ1-4|TRBV5-4|TRBD1
CASSPRDSLNEKLFF
TGTGCCAGCAGCCCCCGGGACAGTCTTAATGAAAAACTGTTTTTT
>.|TRBJ1-1|TRBV4-1|.
CASSQDLMGWNTEAFF
TGCGCCAGCAGCCAAGATCTAATGGGGTGGAATACTGAAGCTTTCTTT